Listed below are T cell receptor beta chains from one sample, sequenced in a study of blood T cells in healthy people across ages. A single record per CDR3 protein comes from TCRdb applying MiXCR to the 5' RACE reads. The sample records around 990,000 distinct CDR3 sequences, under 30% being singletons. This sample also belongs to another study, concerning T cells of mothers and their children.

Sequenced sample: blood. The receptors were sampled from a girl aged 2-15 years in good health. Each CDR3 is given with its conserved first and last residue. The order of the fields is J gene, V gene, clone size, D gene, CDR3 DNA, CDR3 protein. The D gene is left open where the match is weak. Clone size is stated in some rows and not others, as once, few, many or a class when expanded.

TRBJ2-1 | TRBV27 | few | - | TGTGCCAGCAAAACCATTCCGGGGAATGAGCAGTTCTTC | CASKTIPGNEQFF
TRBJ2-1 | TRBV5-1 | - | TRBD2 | TGCGCCAGCAGCTTTGTAGGGGACTACAACAATGAGCAGTTCTTC | CASSFVGDYNNEQFF
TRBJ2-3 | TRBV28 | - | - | TGTGCCAGCAGTCCCATCCTAGGCGGGGACAGCTACCTCACAGATGCGCAGTATTTT | CASSPILGGDSYLTDAQYF
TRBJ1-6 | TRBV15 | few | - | TGTGCCACCAGCAGAGACAAGCTCAATTCACCCCTCCACTTT | CATSRDKLNSPLHF
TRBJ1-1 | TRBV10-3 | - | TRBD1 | TGTGCCATCAGCGCAACGGGGGACAGCCCTGAAGCTTTCTTT | CAISATGDSPEAFF
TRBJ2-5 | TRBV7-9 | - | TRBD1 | TGTGCCAGCAGAAAAACAGGGGCTCAAGAGACCCAGTACTTC | CASRKTGAQETQYF
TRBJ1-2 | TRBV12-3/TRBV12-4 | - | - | TGTGCCAGCAGTACCGCCGGGTGGGTGGATGGCTACACCTTC | CASSTAGWVDGYTF
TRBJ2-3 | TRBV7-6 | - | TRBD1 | TGTGCCAGCAGCTTGGAGTCTATTTTAGGACAGGGGGTAGCAGATACGCAGTATTTT | CASSLESILGQGVADTQYF
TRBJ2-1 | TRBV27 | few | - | TGTGCCAGCACCCCAGGGGCCCACAATGAGCAGTTCTTC | CASTPGAHNEQFF
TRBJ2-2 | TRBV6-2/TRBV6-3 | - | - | TGTGCCAGCAGTTCTCGGGCTGGGGACACCGGGGAGCTGTTTTTT | CASSSRAGDTGELFF
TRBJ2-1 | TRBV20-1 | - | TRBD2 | TGCAGTGCTAGTTGGACCTTAGCGGGGACGAACAATGAGCAGTTCTTC | CSASWTLAGTNNEQFF
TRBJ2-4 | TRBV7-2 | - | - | TGTGCCAGCAGCTTACCAGAGCTAGCCAAAAACATTCAGTACTTC | CASSLPELAKNIQYF
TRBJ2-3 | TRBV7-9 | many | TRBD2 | TGTGCCAGCAGCTTTAGCGGGAGGGCCGCAGATACGCAGTATTTT | CASSFSGRAADTQYF
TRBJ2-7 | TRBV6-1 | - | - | TGTGCCAGCGTCGGGGATTCGTCATACGAGCAGTACTTC | CASVGDSSYEQYF
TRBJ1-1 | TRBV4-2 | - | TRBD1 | TGTGCCTCCCGGACAGGGGATATGAACACTGAAGCTTTCTTT | CASRTGDMNTEAFF
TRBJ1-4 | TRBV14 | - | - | TGTGCCAGCAGCCCCCTTGGCCTTAACTATGAAAAACTGTTTTTT | CASSPLGLNYEKLFF
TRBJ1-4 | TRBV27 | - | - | TGTGCCAGCAGTTTATCCCCAGGTGAAAAACTGTTTTTT | CASSLSPGEKLFF
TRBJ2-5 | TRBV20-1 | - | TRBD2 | TGCAGTGCCCCTCTAGCGGGAGAGGGGATTGAGCAGCTCTTC | CSAPLAGEGIEQLF
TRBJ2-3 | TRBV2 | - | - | TGTGCCAGCAGTGAATTCCTAGAAAGTCAGAATACGCAGTATTTT | CASSEFLESQNTQYF
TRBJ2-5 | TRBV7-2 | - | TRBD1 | TGTGCCAGCAGCACGATGGCAGGGGGTGTTCGAGAGACCCAGTACTTC | CASSTMAGGVRETQYF
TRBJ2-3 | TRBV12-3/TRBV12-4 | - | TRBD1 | TGTGCCAGCAGTTTAGCGCTGGGACAGGGCCCAGATACGCAGTATTTT | CASSLALGQGPDTQYF
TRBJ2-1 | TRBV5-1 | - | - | TGCGCCAGCAGCTTCTTAGAGGCAGGCTCCTACAATGAGCAGTTCTTC | CASSFLEAGSYNEQFF
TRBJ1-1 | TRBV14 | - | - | TGTGCCAGCAGCCCCATCGAAAGGGAAATGGGGACTGAAGCTTTCTTT | CASSPIEREMGTEAFF
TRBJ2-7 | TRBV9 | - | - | TGTGCCAGCAGCGGTCGGGACTTGACCTACGAGCAGTACTTC | CASSGRDLTYEQYF
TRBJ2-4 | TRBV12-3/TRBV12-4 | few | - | TGTGCCAGCAGTTCCAGACATAGCAGAAACATTCAGTACTTC | CASSSRHSRNIQYF
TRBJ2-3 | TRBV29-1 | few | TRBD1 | TGCAGCGCCTGGACAGGGGAGGCAGATACGCAGTATTTT | CSAWTGEADTQYF
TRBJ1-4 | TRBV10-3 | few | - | TGTGGGGCGGGCCAAGAGGAAGAAAAACTGTTTTTT | CGAGQEEEKLFF
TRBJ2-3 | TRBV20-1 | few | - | TGCAGTGCTCGGACAATTACAGATACGCAGTATTTT | CSARTITDTQYF
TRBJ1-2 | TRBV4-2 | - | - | TGTGCCAGCAGCCAGGGGGTGGACAGTTCTTATGGCTACACCTTC | CASSQGVDSSYGYTF
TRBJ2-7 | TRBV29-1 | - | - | TGCAGCGCCTCCGGGCCCACCTACGAGCAGTACTTC | CSASGPTYEQYF